This T cell receptor (beta chain) came from a study of shared clonotypes between healthy human individuals. Overall study: A donor's plate count was three for CD4 naive and three for CD4 memory; CD8 naive had two and CD8 memory one. Broader study findings: The small donor group covered limited genetic and exposure diversity. Relative to their counterparts shared across all four donors, non-shared clonotypes exhibited diminished generation probabilities.

Only in-frame clones appear in the TCRdb table, and some are missing; sequencing was by immunoSEQ multiplex PCR. The data show under 600,000 clones, 95% to 98% seen once. In regard to this clone: The antigen remains unidentified.

Selected positively for CCR7 and CD45RO-negative, naive CD8 cells excluded terminally differentiated effector memory CD45RA+ cells. This CDR3 spans 18 amino acids. With 1 base clipped from V and 9 bases from J, the junction kept 13 bases outside the gene matches. Germline V gene data show CDR1 as SGHVS and CDR2 as FQNEAQ. This receptor was taken from a man aged 30 to 39 in good health. The material sequenced was naive CD8+ T cells sorted from blood. V gene TRBV7-8 combines with J gene TRBJ2-1, with 12 bases identical to TRBD2. The CDR3 region has the DNA TGTGCCAGCAGCTTAGGACCCGCGAGACTAGCGGGAGATGCTGAGCAGTTCTTC. Translated, it gives CASSLGPARLAGDAEQFF.